These T cell receptor beta chains were read from a single sample in a study of T cells in Graves' hyperthyroidism and ophthalmopathy. One entry per CDR3 protein results from TCRdb running MiXCR on the multiplex PCR reads. The sample lists roughly 240,000 distinct CDR3 sequences, roughly a quarter occurring once. Material: blood. The receptors were sampled from a woman aged 40-49 years with Graves' ophthalmopathy. The CDR3 runs from the conserved cysteine through the conserved F or W. A D gene is named only where the DNA matches it firmly. Clone size is stated in some rows and not others, as once, few, many or a class when expanded.

>NA|TRBJ1-1|TRBV6-1|TRBD1
TGTGCCAGCACCGGACAGGCCTTGGACACTGAAGCTTTCTTT
CASTGQALDTEAFF
>many|TRBJ1-5|TRBV15|NA
TGTGCCACCAGCAGATATGGCAGGGATCAGCCCCAGCATTTT
CATSRYGRDQPQHF
>many|TRBJ2-4|TRBV5-1|NA
TGCGCCAGCAGGCCCGGGGCAGAAAACATTCAGTACTTC
CASRPGAENIQYF
>many|TRBJ1-2|TRBV5-6|NA
TGTGCCAGCAGCTTGCTTCCGTCCGGGGGCTACACCTTC
CASSLLPSGGYTF
>many|TRBJ2-2|TRBV12-3/TRBV12-4|NA
TGTGCCAGTCCGGTCCCGGGGACCGGGGAGCTGTTTTTT
CASPVPGTGELFF
>many|TRBJ2-4|TRBV9|TRBD1
TGTGCCAGCAGCCAAAGTGGGACAGAGAAAAACATTCAGTACTTC
CASSQSGTEKNIQYF
>NA|TRBJ1-1|TRBV30|NA
TGTGCCTGGAGAGTGTCGTGGGGAGCTTTCTTT
CAWRVSWGAFF
>many|TRBJ2-7|TRBV20-1|NA
TGCAGTGCCCTAAATCGGGTAGACAGAGTGGTTCTCTCCTACGAGCAGTACTTC
CSALNRVDRVVLSYEQYF
>once|TRBJ2-5|TRBV2|TRBD2
TGTGCCAGCAGTAAAGCCGGGACTAGCGGGGCCTTAGAGGAGACCCAGTACTTC
CASSKAGTSGALEETQYF
>NA|TRBJ1-5|TRBV24-1|TRBD1
TGTGCCACCCGACAGGGAAACTGGCGCAATCAGCCCCAGCATTTT
CATRQGNWRNQPQHF
>few|TRBJ2-6|TRBV5-1|TRBD1
TGCGCCAGCAGCGGGACAGGTCAGGCCAACGTCCTGACTTTC
CASSGTGQANVLTF
>many|TRBJ2-5|TRBV4-1|NA
TGCGCCAGCAGCCTGACCCCTGATGGGACCCAGTACTTC
CASSLTPDGTQYF
>once|TRBJ1-2|TRBV7-2|NA
TGTGCCAGCAGCTCAGGTGGGGGGACCTATGGCTACACCTTC
CASSSGGGTYGYTF
>many|TRBJ2-7|TRBV28|TRBD2
TGTGCCAGCAGTTTTACCCTAGCGGCCGAGCAGTACTTC
CASSFTLAAEQYF
>many|TRBJ1-1|TRBV28|NA
TGTGCCAGCAGTCCTCACAGGTTTATGTTTTTCTTT
CASSPHRFMFFF
>many|TRBJ2-7|TRBV5-1|NA
TGCGCCAGCAAGCCGGGGGAATCGTGGGAGCAGTACTTC
CASKPGESWEQYF
>many|TRBJ1-5|TRBV30|NA
TGTGCCTGGAGTTGGTTCGGACAAATGGGGGCCCAGCATTTT
CAWSWFGQMGAQHF